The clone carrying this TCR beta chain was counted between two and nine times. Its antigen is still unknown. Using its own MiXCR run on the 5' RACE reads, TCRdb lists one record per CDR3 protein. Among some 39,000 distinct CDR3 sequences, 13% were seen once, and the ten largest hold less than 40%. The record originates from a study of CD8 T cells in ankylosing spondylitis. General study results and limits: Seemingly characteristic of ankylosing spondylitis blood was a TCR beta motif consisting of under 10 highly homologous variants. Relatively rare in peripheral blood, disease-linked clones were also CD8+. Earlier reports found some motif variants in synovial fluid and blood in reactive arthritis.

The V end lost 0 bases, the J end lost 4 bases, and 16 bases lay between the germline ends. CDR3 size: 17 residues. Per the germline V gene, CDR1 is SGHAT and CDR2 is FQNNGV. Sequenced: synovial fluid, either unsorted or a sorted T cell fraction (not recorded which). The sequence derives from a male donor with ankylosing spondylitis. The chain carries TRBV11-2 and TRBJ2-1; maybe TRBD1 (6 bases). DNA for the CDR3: TGTGCCAGCAGCTTAGAGGGGAGACCAAGGGGGTACAATGAGCAGTTCTTC. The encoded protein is CASSLEGRPRGYNEQFF.